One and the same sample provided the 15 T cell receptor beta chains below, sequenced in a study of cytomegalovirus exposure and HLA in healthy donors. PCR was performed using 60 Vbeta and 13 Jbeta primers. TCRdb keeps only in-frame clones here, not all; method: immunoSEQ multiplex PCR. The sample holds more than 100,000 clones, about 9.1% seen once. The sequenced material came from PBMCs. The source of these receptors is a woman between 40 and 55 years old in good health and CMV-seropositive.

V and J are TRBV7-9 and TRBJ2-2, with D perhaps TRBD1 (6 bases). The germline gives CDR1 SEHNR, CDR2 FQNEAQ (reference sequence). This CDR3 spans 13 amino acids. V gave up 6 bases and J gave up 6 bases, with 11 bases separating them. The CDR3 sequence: CASRFTGSGELFF. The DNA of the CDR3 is TGTGCCAGCAGGTTTACAGGGTCCGGGGAGCTGTTTTTT.

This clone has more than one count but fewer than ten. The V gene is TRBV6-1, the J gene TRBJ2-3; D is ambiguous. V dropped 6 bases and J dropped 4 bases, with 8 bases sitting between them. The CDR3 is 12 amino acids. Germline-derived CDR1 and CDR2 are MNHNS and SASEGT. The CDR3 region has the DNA TGTGCCAGCAGGGCAGCGTCAGATACGCAGTATTTT. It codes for CASRAASDTQYF.

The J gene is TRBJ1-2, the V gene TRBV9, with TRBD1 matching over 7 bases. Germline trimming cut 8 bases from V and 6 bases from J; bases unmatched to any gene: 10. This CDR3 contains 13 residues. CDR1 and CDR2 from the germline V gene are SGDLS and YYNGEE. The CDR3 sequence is CASTGDRDDGYTF. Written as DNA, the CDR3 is TGTGCCAGTACAGGGGATAGAGACGATGGCTACACCTTC.

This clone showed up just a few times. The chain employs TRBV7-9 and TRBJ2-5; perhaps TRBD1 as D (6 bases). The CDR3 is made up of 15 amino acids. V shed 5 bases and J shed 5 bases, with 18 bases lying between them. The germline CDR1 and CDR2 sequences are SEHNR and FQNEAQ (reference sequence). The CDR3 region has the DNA TGTGCCAGCAGCCTTCCTATCGGTAGGGGGGAGACCCAGTACTTC. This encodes CASSLPIGRGETQYF.

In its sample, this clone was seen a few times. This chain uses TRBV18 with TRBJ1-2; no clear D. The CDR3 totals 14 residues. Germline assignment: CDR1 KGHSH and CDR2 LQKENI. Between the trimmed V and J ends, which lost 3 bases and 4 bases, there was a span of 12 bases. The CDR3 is CASSPASGSYGYTF. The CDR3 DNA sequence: TGTGCCAGCTCACCCGCTAGTGGCAGCTATGGCTACACCTTC.

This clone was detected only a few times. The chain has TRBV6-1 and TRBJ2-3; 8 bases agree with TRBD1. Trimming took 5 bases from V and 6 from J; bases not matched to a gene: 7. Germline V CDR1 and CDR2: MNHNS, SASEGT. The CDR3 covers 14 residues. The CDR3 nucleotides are TGTGCCAGCAGTCCGACAGGGGTGGGGGATACGCAGTATTTT. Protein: CASSPTGVGDTQYF.

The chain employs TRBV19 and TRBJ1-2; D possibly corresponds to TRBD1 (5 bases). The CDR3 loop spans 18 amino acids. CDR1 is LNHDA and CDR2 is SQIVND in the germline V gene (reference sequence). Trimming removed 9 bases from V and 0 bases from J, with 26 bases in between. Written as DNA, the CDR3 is TGTGCCAGCGCCACCCCCGCGGGGGGGAGGCTAGCTAACTATGGCTACACCTTC. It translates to CASATPAGGRLANYGYTF.

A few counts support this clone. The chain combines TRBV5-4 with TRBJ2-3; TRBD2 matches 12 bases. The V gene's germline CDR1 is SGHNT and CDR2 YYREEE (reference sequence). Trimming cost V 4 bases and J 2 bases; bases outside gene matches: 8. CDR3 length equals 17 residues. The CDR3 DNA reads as TGTGCCAGCAGCCTCCGGACTAGCGGGGACCTCACAGATACGCAGTATTTT. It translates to CASSLRTSGDLTDTQYF.

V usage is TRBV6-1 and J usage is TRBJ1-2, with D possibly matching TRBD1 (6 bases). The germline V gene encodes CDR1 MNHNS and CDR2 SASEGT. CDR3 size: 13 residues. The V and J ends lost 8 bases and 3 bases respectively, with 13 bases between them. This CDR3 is CASGRTADYGYTF. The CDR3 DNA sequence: TGTGCCAGCGGCAGGACAGCCGACTATGGCTACACCTTC.

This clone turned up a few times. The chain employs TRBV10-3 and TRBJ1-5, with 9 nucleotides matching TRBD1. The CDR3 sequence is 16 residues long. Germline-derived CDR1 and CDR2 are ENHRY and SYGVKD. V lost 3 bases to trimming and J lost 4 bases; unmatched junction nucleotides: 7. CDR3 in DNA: TGTGCCATCAGTGAATGGGACAGGGAGGGAAATCAGCCCCAGCATTTT. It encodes CAISEWDREGNQPQHF.

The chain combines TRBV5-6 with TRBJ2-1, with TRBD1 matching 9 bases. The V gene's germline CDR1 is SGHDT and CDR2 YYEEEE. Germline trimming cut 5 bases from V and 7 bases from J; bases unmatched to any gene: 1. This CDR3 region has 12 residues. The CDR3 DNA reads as TGTGCCAGCAGAGACAGGGGGAATGAGCAGTTCTTC. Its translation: CASRDRGNEQFF.

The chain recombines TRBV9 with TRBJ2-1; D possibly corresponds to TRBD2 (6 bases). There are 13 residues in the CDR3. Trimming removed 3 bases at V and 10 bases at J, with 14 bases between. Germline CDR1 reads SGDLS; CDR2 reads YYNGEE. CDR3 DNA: TGTGCCAGCAGCGCCGGACTACCAGGGGAGCAGTTCTTC. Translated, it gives CASSAGLPGEQFF. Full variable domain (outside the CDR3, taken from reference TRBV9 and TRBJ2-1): DSGVTQTPKHLITATGQRVTLRCSPRSGDLSVYWYQQSLDQGLQFLIQYYNGEERAKGNILERFSAQQFPDLHSELNLSSLELGDSALYFCASSAGLPGEQFFGPGTRLTVL.

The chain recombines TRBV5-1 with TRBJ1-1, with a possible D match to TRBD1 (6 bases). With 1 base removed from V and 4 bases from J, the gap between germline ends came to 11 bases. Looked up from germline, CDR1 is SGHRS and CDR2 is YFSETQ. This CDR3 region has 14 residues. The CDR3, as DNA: TGCGCCAGCAGCTTGCGACAGGAGACCACTGAAGCTTTCTTT. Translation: CASSLRQETTEAFF.

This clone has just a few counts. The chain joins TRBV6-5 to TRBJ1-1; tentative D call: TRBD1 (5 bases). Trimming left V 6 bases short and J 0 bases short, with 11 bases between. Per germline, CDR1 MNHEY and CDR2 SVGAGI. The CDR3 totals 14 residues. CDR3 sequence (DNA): TGTGCCAGCAGGGAGGGGTGGGTGAACACTGAAGCTTTCTTT. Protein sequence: CASREGWVNTEAFF.

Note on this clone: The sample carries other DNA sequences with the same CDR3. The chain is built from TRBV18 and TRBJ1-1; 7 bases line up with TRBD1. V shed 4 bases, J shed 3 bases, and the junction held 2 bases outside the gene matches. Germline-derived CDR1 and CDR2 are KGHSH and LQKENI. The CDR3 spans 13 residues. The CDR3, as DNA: TGTGCCAGCTCACGGGACAGAGACACTGAAGCTTTCTTT. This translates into CASSRDRDTEAFF. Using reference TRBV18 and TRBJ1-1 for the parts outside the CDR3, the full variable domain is NAGVMQNPRHLVRRRGQEARLRCSPMKGHSHVYWYRQLPEEGLKFMVYLQKENIIDESGMPKERFSAEFPKEGPSILRIQQVVRGDSAAYFCASSRDRDTEAFFGQGTRLTVV.